This T cell receptor (beta chain) was sequenced in a study of HIV-infected patients and healthy controls. cDNA was made from about 480 ng RNA using alpha and beta constant primers. Each of the alpha and beta chains got its own library through chain-specific third strand synthesis with indices. TCRdb reprocessed the 5' RACE reads via MiXCR and lists one record per CDR3 protein. Of some 14,000 distinct CDR3 sequences listed, more than 10% were seen once; the top ten hold approximately 42%. V shed 6 bases and J shed 8 bases, with 16 bases lying between them. This CDR3 is 12 amino acids long. CDR1 and CDR2 (germline): SQVTM, ANQGSEA. Follow-up blood was drawn about 14 weeks, roughly three months, after antiretroviral therapy began. Whole blood was used without fractionation, so all unsorted peripheral T cells were included. This clonotype showed up many times.

The V call is TRBV29-1, the J call TRBJ1-2, with no clear D. This receptor was obtained from an adult with HIV infection. The donor label of this sample is uncertain. This sample comprised blood, obtained during antiretroviral therapy. The CDR3 loop reads CSVIQSGLGYTF. The CDR3 DNA is TGCAGCGTCATCCAGTCGGGCTTGGGCTACACCTTC. Variable domain in full (rest from reference TRBV29-1 and TRBJ1-2): SAVISQKPSRDICQRGTSLTIQCQVDSQVTMMFWYRQQPGQSLTLIATANQGSEATYESGFVIDKFPISRPNLTFSTLTVSNMSPEDSSIYLCSVIQSGLGYTFGSGTRLTVV.